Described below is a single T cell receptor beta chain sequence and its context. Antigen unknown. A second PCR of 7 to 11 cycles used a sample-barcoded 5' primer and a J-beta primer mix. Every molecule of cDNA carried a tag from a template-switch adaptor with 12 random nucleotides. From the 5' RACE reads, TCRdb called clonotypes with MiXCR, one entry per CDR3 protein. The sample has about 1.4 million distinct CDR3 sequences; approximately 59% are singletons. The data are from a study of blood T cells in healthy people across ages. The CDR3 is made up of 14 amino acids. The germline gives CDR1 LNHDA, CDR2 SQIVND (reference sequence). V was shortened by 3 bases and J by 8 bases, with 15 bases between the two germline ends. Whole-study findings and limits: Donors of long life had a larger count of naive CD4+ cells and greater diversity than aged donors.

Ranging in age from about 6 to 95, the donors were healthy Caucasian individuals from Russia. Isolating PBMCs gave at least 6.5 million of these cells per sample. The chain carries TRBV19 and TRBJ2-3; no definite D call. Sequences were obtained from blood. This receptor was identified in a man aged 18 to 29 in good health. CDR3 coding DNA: TGTGCCAGTAGTATGGGTCCTACAAGAGGTACGCAGTATTTT. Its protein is CASSMGPTRGTQYF.